The T cell receptor beta chain under discussion was sequenced for a study of early T cells in non-severe SARS-CoV-2 infection. Study overall: Chains were unpaired, as sequencing was done on bulk RNA from unsorted whole blood. Study outcomes and limitations: Lookups in VDJdb leaned toward anti-spike CD8 responses and missed private and CD4 specificities.

Each single cDNA molecule received a unique molecular identifier. TCRdb re-called the 5' RACE reads through MiXCR, storing one row per CDR3 protein. The table shows more than 75,000 distinct CDR3 sequences, with over 10% occurring only once. The CDR3 is made up of 15 amino acids. Trimming took 5 bases from V and 3 from J; bases not matched to a gene: 5. Germline-derived CDR1 and CDR2 are SGHAT and FQNNGV. This clonotype showed up just a few times. The antigen remains unidentified. The clonotype was recovered from an adult who was a healthcare worker with PCR-confirmed SARS-CoV-2 infection or an uninfected control (not recorded which). V and J are TRBV11-2 and TRBJ2-1; 9 nucleotides line up with TRBD2. The sample consisted of whole blood. The CDR3 reads CASSLLAGFYNEQFF. In nucleotides, the CDR3 is TGTGCCAGCAGCCTTCTAGCGGGATTCTACAATGAGCAGTTCTTC.